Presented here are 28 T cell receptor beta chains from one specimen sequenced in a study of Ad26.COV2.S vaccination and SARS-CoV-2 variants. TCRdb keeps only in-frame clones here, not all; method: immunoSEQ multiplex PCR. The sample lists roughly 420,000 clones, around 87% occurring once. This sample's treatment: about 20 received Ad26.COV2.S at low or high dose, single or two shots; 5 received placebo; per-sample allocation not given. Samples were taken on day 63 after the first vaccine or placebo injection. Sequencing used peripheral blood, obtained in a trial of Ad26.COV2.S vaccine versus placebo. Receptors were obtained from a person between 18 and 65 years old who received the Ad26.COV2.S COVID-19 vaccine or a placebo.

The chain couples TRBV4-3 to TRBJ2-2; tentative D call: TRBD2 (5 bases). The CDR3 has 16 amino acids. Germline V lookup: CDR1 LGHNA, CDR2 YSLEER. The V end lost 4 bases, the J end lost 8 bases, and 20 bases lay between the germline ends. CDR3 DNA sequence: TGCGCCAGCAGCCTCCACCGGAACGAAAGAGGGGGGGAGCTGTTTTTT. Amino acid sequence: CASSLHRNERGGELFF.

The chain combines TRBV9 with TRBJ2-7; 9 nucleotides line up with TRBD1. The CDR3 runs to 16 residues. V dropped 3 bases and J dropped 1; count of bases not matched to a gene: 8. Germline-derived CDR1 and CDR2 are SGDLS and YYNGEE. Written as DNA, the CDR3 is TGTGCCAGCAGCGCGAATCCCGGGACAGGGTCCTACGAGCAGTACTTC. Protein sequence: CASSANPGTGSYEQYF.

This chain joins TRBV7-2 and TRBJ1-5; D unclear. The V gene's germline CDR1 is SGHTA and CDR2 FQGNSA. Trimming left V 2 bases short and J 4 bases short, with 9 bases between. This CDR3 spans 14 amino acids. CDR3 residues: CASSLLGRNQPQHF. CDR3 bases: TGTGCCAGCAGCTTATTGGGGAGAAATCAGCCCCAGCATTTT. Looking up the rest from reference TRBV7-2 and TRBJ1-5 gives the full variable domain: GAGVSQSPSNKVTEKGKDVELRCDPISGHTALYWYRQSLGQGLEFLIYFQGNSAPDKSGLPSDRFSAERTGGSVSTLTIQRTQQEDSAVYLCASSLLGRNQPQHFGDGTRLSIL.

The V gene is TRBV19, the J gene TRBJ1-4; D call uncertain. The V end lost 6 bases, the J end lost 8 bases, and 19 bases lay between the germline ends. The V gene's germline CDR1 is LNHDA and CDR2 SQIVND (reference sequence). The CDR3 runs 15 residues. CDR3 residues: CASSPFLQVQEKLFF. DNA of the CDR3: TGTGCCAGTAGCCCATTTCTGCAGGTGCAGGAAAAACTGTTTTTT.

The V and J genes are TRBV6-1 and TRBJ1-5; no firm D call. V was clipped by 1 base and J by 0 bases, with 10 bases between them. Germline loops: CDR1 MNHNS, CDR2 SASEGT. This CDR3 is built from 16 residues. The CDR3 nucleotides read TGTGCCAGCAGTGAAGGAGTCGGGCCTAGCAATCAGCCCCAGCATTTT. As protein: CASSEGVGPSNQPQHF.

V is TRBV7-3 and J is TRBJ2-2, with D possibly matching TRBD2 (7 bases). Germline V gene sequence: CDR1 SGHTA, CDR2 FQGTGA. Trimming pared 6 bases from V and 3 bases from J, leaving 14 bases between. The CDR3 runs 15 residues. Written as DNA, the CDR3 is TGTGCCAGCAGTCAAGGGGGGGCCCACACCGGGGAGCTGTTTTTT. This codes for CASSQGGAHTGELFF. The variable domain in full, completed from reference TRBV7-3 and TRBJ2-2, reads GAGVSQTPSNKVTEKGKYVELRCDPISGHTALYWYRQSLGQGPEFLIYFQGTGAADDSGLPNDRFFAVRPEGSVSTLKIQRTERGDSAVYLCASSQGGAHTGELFFGEGSRLTVL.

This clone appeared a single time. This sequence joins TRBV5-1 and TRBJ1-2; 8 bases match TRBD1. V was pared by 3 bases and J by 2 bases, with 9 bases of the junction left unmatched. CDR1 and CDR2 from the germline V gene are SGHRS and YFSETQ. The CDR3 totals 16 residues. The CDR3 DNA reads TGCGCCAGCAGCTCACCCCGGGGACAGGTGAACTATGGCTACACCTTC. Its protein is CASSSPRGQVNYGYTF.

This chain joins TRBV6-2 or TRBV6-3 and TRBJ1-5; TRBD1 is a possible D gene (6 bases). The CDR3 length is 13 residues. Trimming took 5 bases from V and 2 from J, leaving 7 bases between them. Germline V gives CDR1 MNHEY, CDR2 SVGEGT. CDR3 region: CASSRTGNQPQHF. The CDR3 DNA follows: TGTGCCAGCAGTAGGACAGGCAATCAGCCCCAGCATTTT.

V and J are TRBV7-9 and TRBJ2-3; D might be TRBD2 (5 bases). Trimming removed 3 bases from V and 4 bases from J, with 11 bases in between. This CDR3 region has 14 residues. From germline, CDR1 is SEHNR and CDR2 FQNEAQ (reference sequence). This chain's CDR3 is CASSLDTGSDTQYF. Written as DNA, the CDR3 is TGTGCCAGCAGCTTGGATACGGGGTCAGATACGCAGTATTTT.

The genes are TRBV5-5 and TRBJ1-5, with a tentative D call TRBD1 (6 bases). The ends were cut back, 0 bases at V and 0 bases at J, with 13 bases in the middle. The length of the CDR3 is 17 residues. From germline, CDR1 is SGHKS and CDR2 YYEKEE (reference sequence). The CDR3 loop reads CASSLGGGGLSNQPQHF. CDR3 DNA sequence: TGTGCCAGCAGCTTGGGCGGCGGGGGCCTTAGCAATCAGCCCCAGCATTTT. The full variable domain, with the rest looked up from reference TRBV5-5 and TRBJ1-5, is DAGVTQSPTHLIKTRGQQVTLRCSPISGHKSVSWYQQVLGQGPQFIFQYYEKEERGRGNFPDRFSARQFPNYSSELNVNALLLGDSALYLCASSLGGGGLSNQPQHFGDGTRLSIL.

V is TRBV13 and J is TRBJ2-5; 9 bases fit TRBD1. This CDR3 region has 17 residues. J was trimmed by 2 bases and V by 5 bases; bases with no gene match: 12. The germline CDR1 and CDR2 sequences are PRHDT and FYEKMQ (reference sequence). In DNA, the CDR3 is TGTGCCAGCAGCCATACCGGGACAGGGAGGTTTCAAGAGACCCAGTACTTC. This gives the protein CASSHTGTGRFQETQYF.

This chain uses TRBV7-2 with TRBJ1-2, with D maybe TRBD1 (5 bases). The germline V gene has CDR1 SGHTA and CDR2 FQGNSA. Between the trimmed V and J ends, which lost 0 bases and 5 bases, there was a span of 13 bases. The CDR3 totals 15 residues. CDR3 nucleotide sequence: TGTGCCAGCAGCTTAGCGGGTACAGGCCTTTATGGCTACACCTTC. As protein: CASSLAGTGLYGYTF.

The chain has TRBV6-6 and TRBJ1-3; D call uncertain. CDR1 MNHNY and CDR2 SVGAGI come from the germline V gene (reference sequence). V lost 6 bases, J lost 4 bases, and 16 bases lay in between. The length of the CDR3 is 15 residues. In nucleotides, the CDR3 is TGTGCCAGCAGGGGAGAGGGAGGAGGAGGAAACACCATATATTTT. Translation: CASRGEGGGGNTIYF.

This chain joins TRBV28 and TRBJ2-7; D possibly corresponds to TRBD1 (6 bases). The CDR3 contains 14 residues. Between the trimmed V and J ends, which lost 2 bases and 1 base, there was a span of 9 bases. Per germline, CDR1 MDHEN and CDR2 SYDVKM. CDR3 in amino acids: CASSLTGSSYEQYF. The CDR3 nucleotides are TGTGCCAGCAGTTTAACAGGGTCGTCCTACGAGCAGTACTTC.

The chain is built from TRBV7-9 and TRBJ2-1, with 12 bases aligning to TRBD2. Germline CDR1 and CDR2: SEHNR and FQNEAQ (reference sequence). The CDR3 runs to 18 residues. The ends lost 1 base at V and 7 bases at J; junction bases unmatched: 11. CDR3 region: CASSLVVASGGAVNEQFF. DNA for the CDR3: TGTGCCAGCAGCTTAGTTGTCGCTAGCGGGGGGGCCGTGAATGAGCAGTTCTTC.

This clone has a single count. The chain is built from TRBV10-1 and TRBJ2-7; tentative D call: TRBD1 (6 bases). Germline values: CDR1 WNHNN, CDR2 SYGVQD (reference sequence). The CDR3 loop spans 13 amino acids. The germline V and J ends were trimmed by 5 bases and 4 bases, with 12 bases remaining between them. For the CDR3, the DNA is TGCGCCAGCAGTTTATCAACAGGGTACGAGCAGTACTTC. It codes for CASSLSTGYEQYF.

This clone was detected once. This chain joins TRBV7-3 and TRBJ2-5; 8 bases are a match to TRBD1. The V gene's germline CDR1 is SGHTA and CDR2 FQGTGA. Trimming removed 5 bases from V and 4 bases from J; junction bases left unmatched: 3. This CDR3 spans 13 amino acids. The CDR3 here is CASSPTGAETQYF. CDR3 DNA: TGTGCCAGCAGCCCGACAGGGGCAGAGACCCAGTACTTC.

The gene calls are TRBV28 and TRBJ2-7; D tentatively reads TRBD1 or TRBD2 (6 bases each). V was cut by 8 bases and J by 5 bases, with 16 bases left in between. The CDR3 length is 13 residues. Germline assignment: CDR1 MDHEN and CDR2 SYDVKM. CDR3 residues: CASGGQGRDEQYF. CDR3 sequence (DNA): TGTGCCAGCGGGGGGCAGGGCCGGGACGAGCAGTACTTC. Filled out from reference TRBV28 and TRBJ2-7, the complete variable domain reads DVKVTQSSRYLVKRTGEKVFLECVQDMDHENMFWYRQDPGLGLRLIYFSYDVKMKEKGDIPEGYSVSREKKERFSLILESASTNQTSMYLCASGGQGRDEQYFGPGTRLTVT.

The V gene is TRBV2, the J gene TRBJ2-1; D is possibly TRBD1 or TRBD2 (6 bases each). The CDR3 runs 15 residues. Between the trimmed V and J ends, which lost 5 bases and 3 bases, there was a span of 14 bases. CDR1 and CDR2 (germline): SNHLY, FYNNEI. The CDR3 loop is CASSRQQGGYNEQFF. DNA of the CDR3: TGTGCCAGCAGTAGACAACAGGGAGGCTACAATGAGCAGTTCTTC.

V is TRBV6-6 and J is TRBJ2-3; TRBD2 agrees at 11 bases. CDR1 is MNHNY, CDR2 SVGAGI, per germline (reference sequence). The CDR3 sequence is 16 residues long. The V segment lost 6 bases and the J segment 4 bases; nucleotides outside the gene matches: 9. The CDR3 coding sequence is TGTGCCAGCAGCCGCGCCCCGGGACTAGCGGCAGATACGCAGTATTTT. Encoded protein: CASSRAPGLAADTQYF.

CDR3 loop: CASSKGPFYEQYF. The CDR3 DNA reads TGTGCCAGTAGTAAGGGACCCTTCTACGAGCAGTACTTC. The J gene is TRBJ2-7, the V gene TRBV19; D may match TRBD1 or TRBD2 (5 bases each). The CDR3 runs to 13 residues. Germline V CDR1 and CDR2: LNHDA, SQIVND (reference sequence). V dropped 4 bases and J dropped 3 bases, with 10 bases sitting between them.

In nucleotides, the CDR3 is TGCGCCAGCAGCCAAGATCTGCGGGGTAGTGGGGCCAACGTCCTGACTTTC. It codes for CASSQDLRGSGANVLTF. This chain connects TRBV4-3 to TRBJ2-6; D might be TRBD2 (6 bases). Germline values: CDR1 LGHNA, CDR2 YSLEER. Trimming shortened V by 0 bases and J by 3 bases, and 12 bases separated the two germline ends. The CDR3 sequence is 17 residues long.

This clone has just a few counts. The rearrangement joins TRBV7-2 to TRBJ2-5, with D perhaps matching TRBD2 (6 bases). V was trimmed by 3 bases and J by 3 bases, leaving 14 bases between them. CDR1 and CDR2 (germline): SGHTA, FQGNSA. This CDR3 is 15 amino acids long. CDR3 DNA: TGTGCCAGCAGCTTCCGGACCCGGGGGAAAGAGACCCAGTACTTC. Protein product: CASSFRTRGKETQYF.

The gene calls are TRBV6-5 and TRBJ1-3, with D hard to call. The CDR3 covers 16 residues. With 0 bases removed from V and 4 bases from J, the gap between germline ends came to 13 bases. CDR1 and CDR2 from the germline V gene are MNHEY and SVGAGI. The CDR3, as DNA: TGTGCCAGCAGTTACTCTTCGGCAAGCGAGGGAAACACCATATATTTT. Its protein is CASSYSSASEGNTIYF.

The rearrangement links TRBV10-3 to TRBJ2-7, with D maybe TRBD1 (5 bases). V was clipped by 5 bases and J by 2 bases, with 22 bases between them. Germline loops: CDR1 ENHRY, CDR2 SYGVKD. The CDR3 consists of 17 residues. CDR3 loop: CAISRTTGPRAAYEQYF. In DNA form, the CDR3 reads TGTGCCATCAGTCGGACCACAGGTCCCAGGGCAGCCTACGAGCAGTACTTC.

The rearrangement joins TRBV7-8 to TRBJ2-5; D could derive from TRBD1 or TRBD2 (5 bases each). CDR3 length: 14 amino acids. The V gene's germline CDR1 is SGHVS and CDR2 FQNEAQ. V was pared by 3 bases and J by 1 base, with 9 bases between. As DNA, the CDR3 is TGTGCCAGCAGCTTCGGGACCATCCAAGAGACCCAGTACTTC. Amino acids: CASSFGTIQETQYF.

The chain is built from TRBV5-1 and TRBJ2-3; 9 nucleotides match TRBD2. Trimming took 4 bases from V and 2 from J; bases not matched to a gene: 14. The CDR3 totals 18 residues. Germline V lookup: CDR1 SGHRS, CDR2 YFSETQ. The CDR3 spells CASSTSRGGAPNTDTQYF. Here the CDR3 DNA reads TGCGCCAGCAGCACGAGCCGCGGGGGGGCGCCTAACACAGATACGCAGTATTTT.

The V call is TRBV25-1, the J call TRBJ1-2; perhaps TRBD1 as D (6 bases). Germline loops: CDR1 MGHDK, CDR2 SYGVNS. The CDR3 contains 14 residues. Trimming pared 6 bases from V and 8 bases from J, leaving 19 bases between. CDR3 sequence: CASSPGQLLWGYTF. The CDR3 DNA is TGTGCCAGCAGCCCTGGACAGCTCCTATGGGGCTACACCTTC.